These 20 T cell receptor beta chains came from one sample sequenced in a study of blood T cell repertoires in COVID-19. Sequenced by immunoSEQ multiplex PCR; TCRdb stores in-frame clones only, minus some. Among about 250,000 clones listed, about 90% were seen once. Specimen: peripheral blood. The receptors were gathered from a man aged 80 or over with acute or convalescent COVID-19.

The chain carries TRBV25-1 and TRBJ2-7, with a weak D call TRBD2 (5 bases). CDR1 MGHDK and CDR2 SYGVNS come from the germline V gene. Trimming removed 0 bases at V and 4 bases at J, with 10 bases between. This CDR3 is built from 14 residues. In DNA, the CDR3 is TGTGCCAGCAGTGAATACGGACTGGCTTACGAGCAGTACTTC. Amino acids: CASSEYGLAYEQYF.

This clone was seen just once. The CDR3 DNA reads TGTGCCAGTAGTATTCTCCGGGGACAACGCAATCAGCCCCAGCATTTT. It yields the protein CASSILRGQRNQPQHF. The chain links TRBV19 to TRBJ1-5, with D tentatively TRBD1 (6 bases). CDR3 length: 16 amino acids. V shed 3 bases and J shed 2 bases, with 14 bases lying between them. Germline lookup yields CDR1 LNHDA and CDR2 SQIVND (reference sequence).

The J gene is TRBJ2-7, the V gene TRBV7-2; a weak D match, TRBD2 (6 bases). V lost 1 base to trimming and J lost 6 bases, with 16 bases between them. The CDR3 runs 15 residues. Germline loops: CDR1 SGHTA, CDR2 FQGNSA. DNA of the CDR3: TGTGCCAGCAGCTTAGATGGGACTGTACTGGGCGAGCAGTACTTC. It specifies CASSLDGTVLGEQYF. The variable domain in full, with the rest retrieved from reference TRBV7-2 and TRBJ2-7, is GAGVSQSPSNKVTEKGKDVELRCDPISGHTALYWYRQSLGQGLEFLIYFQGNSAPDKSGLPSDRFSAERTGGSVSTLTIQRTQQEDSAVYLCASSLDGTVLGEQYFGPGTRLTVT.

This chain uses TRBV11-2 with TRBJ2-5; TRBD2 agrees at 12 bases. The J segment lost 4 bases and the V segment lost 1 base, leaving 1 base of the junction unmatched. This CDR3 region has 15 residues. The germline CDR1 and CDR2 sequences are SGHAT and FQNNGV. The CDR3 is CASSLGLAGVETQYF. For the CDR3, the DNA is TGTGCCAGCAGCTTAGGACTAGCGGGGGTAGAGACCCAGTACTTC.

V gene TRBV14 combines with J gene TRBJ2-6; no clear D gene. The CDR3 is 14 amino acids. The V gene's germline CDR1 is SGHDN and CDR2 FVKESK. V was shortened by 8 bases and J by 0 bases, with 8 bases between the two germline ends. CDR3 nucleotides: TGTGCCAGCGCGCCATACTCTGGGGCCAACGTCCTGACTTTC. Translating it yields CASAPYSGANVLTF.

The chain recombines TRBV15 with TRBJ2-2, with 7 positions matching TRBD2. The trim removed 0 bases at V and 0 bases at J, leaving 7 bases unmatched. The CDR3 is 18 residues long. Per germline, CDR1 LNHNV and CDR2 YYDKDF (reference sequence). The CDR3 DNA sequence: TGTGCCACCAGCAGAGATCGGCCTAGCGGACCGAACACCGGGGAGCTGTTTTTT. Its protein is CATSRDRPSGPNTGELFF.

CDR3 nucleotide sequence: TGCGCCAGCAGCTTGGAATTTGATCGGGTCTACGGGGAGCTGTTTTTT. It yields the protein CASSLEFDRVYGELFF. This chain connects TRBV5-1 to TRBJ2-2; D is ambiguous. The CDR3 is 16 amino acids. Between the trimmed V and J ends, which lost 0 bases and 7 bases, there was a span of 16 bases. Germline loops: CDR1 SGHRS, CDR2 YFSETQ.

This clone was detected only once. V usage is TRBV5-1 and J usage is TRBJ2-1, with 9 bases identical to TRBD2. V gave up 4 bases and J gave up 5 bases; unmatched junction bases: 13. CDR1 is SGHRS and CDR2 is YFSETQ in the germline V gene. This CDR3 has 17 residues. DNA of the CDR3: TGCGCCAGCAGCCTTAGTCCGGGAGCGGGAGGTGACAATGAGCAGTTCTTC. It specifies CASSLSPGAGGDNEQFF.

As DNA, the CDR3 is TGTGCCAGCAGCTTACAAGGGTGGCTAGCGGGAGACGATGAGCAGTTCTTC. This gives the protein CASSLQGWLAGDDEQFF. This sequence joins TRBV7-3 and TRBJ2-1, with 10 bases fitting TRBD2. CDR3 length: 17 amino acids. After removal of 2 bases from V and 8 bases from J, the junction contained 12 bases not matched to a gene. The germline gives CDR1 SGHTA, CDR2 FQGTGA.

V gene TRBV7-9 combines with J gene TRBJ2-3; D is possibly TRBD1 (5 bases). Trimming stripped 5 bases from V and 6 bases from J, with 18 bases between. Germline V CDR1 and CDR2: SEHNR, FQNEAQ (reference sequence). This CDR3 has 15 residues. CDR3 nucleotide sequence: TGTGCCAGCAGCATTAGCAGGGTAAAGTCTGATACGCAGTATTTT. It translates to CASSISRVKSDTQYF.

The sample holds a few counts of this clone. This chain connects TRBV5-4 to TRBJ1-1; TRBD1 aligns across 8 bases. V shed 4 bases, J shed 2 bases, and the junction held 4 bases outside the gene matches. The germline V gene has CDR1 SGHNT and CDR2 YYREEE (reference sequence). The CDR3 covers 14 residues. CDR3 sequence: CASSTTGGNTEAFF. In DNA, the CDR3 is TGTGCCAGCAGCACTACAGGGGGAAACACTGAAGCTTTCTTT.

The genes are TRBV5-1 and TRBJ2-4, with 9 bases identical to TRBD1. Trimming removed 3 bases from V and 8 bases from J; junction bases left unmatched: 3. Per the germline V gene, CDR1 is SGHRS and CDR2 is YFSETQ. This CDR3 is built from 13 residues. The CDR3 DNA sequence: TGCGCCAGCAGCTGGGGACAGGGAGACATTCAGTACTTC. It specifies CASSWGQGDIQYF. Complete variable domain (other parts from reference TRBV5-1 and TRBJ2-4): KAGVTQTPRYLIKTRGQQVTLSCSPISGHRSVSWYQQTPGQGLQFLFEYFSETQRNKGNFPGRFSGRQFSNSRSEMNVSTLELGDSALYLCASSWGQGDIQYFGAGTRLSVL.

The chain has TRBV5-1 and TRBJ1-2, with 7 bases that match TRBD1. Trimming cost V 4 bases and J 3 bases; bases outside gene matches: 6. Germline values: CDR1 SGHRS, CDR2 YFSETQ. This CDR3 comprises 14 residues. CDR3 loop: CASSIGTDHYGYTF. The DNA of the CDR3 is TGCGCCAGCAGCATAGGGACAGATCACTATGGCTACACCTTC.

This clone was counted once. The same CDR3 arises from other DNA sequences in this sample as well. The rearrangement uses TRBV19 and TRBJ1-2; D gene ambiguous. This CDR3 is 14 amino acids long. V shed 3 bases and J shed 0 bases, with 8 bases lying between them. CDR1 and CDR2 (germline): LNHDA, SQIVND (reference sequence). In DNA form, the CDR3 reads TGTGCCAGTAGTATTGGGCAGCCTAACTATGGCTACACCTTC. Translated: CASSIGQPNYGYTF.

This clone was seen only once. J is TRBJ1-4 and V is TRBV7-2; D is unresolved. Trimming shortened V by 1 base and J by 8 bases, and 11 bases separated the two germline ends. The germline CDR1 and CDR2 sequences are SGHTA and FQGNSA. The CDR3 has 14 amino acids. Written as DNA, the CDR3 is TGTGCCAGCAGCTTAGATCAGGTTGGAGAAAAACTGTTTTTT. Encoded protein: CASSLDQVGEKLFF.

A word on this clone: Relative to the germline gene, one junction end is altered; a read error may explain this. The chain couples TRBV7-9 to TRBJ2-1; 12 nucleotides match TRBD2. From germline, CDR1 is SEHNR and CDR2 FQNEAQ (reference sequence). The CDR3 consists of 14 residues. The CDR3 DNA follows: TGTGCCAGCAGCCTAGCGGGAGGGCCGAATGAGCAGTTCTTC. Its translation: CASSLAGGPNEQFF.

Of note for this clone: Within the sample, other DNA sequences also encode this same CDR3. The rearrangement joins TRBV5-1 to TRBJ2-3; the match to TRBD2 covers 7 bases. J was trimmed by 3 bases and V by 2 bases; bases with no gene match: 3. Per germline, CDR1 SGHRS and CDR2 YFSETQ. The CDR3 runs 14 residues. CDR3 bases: TGCGCCAGCAGCTTAGCGGGGAGAACAGATACGCAGTATTTT. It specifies CASSLAGRTDTQYF.

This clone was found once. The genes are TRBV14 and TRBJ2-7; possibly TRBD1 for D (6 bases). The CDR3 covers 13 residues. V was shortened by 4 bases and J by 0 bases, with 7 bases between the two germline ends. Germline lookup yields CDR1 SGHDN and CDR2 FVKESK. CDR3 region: CASSRRGSYEQYF. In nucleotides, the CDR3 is TGTGCCAGCAGCCGCAGGGGCTCCTACGAGCAGTACTTC. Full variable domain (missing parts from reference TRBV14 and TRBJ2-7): EAGVTQFPSHSVIEKGQTVTLRCDPISGHDNLYWYRRVMGKEIKFLLHFVKESKQDESGMPNNRFLAERTGGTYSTLKVQPAELEDSGVYFCASSRRGSYEQYFGPGTRLTVT.

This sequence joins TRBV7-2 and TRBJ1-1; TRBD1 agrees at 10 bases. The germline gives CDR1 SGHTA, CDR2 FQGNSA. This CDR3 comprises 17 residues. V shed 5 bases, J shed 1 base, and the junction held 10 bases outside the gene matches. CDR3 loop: CASSVLRQGAGNTEAFF. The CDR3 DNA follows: TGTGCCAGCAGCGTCCTCAGACAGGGGGCTGGGAACACTGAAGCTTTCTTT.

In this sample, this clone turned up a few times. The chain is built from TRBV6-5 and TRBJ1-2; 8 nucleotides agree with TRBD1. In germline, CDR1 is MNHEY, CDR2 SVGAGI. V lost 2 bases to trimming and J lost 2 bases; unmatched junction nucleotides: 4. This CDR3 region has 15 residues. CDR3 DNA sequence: TGTGCCAGCAGTTACGGAAGGACAGGGAACTATGGCTACACCTTC. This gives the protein CASSYGRTGNYGYTF.